The 25 T cell receptor beta chains listed next were all sequenced from one sample in a study of molecular identifiers for immune sequencing clone quantification. TCRdb re-derived calls from the PCR reads in MiXCR, one entry per CDR3 protein. The sample records 550,000 to 750,000 distinct CDR3 sequences, 20% being singletons. Sequenced input: naive CD8+ T cells from blood, with Jurkat cell RNA spiked in. Stated subset: FACS-sorted CD8+CD4-CCR7+CD45RA+ naive T cells. The receptors originated from a human donor in good health. Some libraries in this study had Jurkat cell RNA spiked in.

V gene TRBV27 combines with J gene TRBJ2-2, with TRBD1 identical over 8 bases. Unmatched junction bases numbered 4, after V lost 7 bases and J lost 3 bases. From germline, CDR1 is MNHEY and CDR2 SMNVEV (reference sequence). The CDR3 covers 14 residues. The CDR3 sequence is CASKTGEHTGELFF. The CDR3 DNA sequence: TGTGCCAGCAAGACAGGGGAACACACCGGGGAGCTGTTTTTT.

This clonotype was seen repeatedly, ten times or more. The chain carries TRBV7-9 and TRBJ1-4; a weak D match, TRBD1 (5 bases). Germline loops: CDR1 SEHNR, CDR2 FQNEAQ (reference sequence). Trimming removed 5 bases at V and 0 bases at J, with 16 bases between. There are 17 residues in the CDR3. This CDR3 is CASSLPPDRSTNEKLFF. CDR3 coding DNA: TGTGCCAGCAGCCTACCCCCCGACAGATCAACTAATGAAAAACTGTTTTTT. Full variable domain (missing parts from reference TRBV7-9 and TRBJ1-4): DTGVSQNPRHKITKRGQNVTFRCDPISEHNRLYWYRQTLGQGPEFLTYFQNEAQLEKSRLLSDRFSAERPKGSFSTLEIQRTEQGDSAMYLCASSLPPDRSTNEKLFFGSGTQLSVL.

In its sample, this clonotype was seen many times. V and J are TRBV12-3 or TRBV12-4 and TRBJ2-3; TRBD2 might be the D (5 bases). The V gene lost 5 bases and the J gene lost 5 bases, with 20 bases spanning the gap. This CDR3 has 16 amino acids. Here the CDR3 reads CASSTQIAPGVDTQYF. DNA of the CDR3: TGTGCCAGCAGTACCCAAATAGCCCCCGGGGTAGATACGCAGTATTTT.

This clonotype has only one observation. With a much larger clone just one base away, this may be a read error. The chain couples TRBV12-3 or TRBV12-4 to TRBJ2-5, with D possibly matching TRBD2 (6 bases). The CDR3 covers 15 residues. Here the CDR3 reads CAGSLVDRGGRAQYF. The CDR3 DNA follows: TGTGCCGGCAGTTTAGTCGACCGGGGAGGCCGGGCCCAGTACTTC.

The rearrangement joins TRBV7-9 to TRBJ2-7; TRBD2 matches 10 bases. The CDR3 extends over 15 amino acids. J lost 3 bases, V lost 6 bases, and 8 bases had no gene match. Germline loops: CDR1 SEHNR, CDR2 FQNEAQ (reference sequence). CDR3 region: CASSFGTSEDYEQYF. In DNA, the CDR3 is TGTGCCAGCAGTTTCGGGACTAGCGAGGACTACGAGCAGTACTTC.

This clonotype was seen repeatedly, ten times or more. This sequence joins TRBV19 and TRBJ2-1; 7 bases are a match to TRBD2. The ends lost 7 bases at V and 2 bases at J; junction bases unmatched: 17. The V gene's germline CDR1 is LNHDA and CDR2 SQIVND (reference sequence). The CDR3 totals 18 residues. CDR3: CASTLLASQPTPYNEQFF. DNA for the CDR3: TGTGCCAGTACCCTACTAGCGTCTCAACCTACCCCCTACAATGAGCAGTTCTTC. Full variable domain (missing parts from reference TRBV19 and TRBJ2-1): DGGITQSPKYLFRKEGQNVTLSCEQNLNHDAMYWYRQDPGQGLRLIYYSQIVNDFQKGDIAEGYSVSREKKESFPLTVTSAQKNPTAFYLCASTLLASQPTPYNEQFFGPGTRLTVL.

This clonotype showed up many times. The genes are TRBV6-6 and TRBJ2-3; no definite D call. From germline, CDR1 is MNHNY and CDR2 SVGAGI (reference sequence). V shed 4 bases and J shed 6 bases, with 8 bases lying between them. The CDR3 contains 12 residues. The CDR3 sequence is CASSFGHDTQYF. The DNA for the CDR3 is TGTGCCAGCAGTTTCGGGCATGATACGCAGTATTTT.

This clonotype was detected many times. V usage is TRBV13 and J usage is TRBJ1-2, with TRBD1 as a possible D gene (6 bases). In germline, CDR1 is PRHDT, CDR2 FYEKMQ (reference sequence). The CDR3 consists of 14 residues. V was pared by 2 bases and J by 6 bases, with 13 bases between. CDR3 in DNA: TGTGCCAGCAGCTTAACTGGGGGCCCCCATGGCTACACCTTC. Its protein is CASSLTGGPHGYTF.

This clonotype has a count of ten or more. The chain joins TRBV11-1 to TRBJ2-2; 14 bases map to TRBD2. V dropped 2 bases and J dropped 5; count of bases not matched to a gene: 4. Germline V CDR1 and CDR2: SGHAT, FQDESV (reference sequence). The CDR3 runs 17 residues. The CDR3 is CASSLWTSGRMTGELFF. In DNA form, the CDR3 reads TGTGCCAGCAGCTTATGGACTAGCGGGAGGATGACCGGGGAGCTGTTTTTT.

Concerning this clonotype: Its ends do not fully match the called genes, so a read error is possible. The gene calls are TRBV3-1 and TRBJ2-2; possible D gene TRBD2, 5 bases. The CDR3 length is 16 residues. Germline-derived CDR1 and CDR2 are LGHDT and YNNKEL (reference sequence). In DNA form, the CDR3 reads TGTGCCAGCAGCCAAGAGTTTCTTGCGAACACCGGGGAGCTGCTTTTT. Amino acids: CASSQEFLANTGELLF.

This clonotype appeared many times. This sequence joins TRBV4-3 and TRBJ1-1; D not certain. The CDR3 is made up of 14 amino acids. Trimming shortened V by 0 bases and J by 0 bases, and 5 bases separated the two germline ends. CDR1 and CDR2 (germline): LGHNA, YSLEER. CDR3 sequence (DNA): TGCGCCAGCAGCCAAGATGCGGTGAACACTGAAGCTTTCTTT. Translation gives CASSQDAVNTEAFF.

This clonotype was seen many times. The genes are TRBV25-1 and TRBJ2-7; perhaps TRBD2 as D (7 bases). The CDR3 spans 16 residues. The germline V and J ends were trimmed by 3 bases and 0 bases, with 15 bases remaining between them. Germline V gene lookup returns CDR1 MGHDK and CDR2 SYGVNS. CDR3 bases: TGTGCCAGCAGTGAGGGGGCCCGGGGGGCCTCCTACGAGCAGTACTTC. The encoded protein is CASSEGARGASYEQYF.

In this sample, this clonotype turned up many times. The V gene is TRBV15, the J gene TRBJ2-1; tentative D call: TRBD2 (6 bases). Trimming cost V 7 bases and J 4 bases, with 11 bases left between them. CDR1 and CDR2 (germline): LNHNV, YYDKDF (reference sequence). The CDR3 has 13 residues. In DNA form, the CDR3 reads TGTGCCACCAAGGGGACTGGATACAATGAGCAGTTCTTC. This codes for CATKGTGYNEQFF. Using reference TRBV15 and TRBJ2-1 for the parts outside the CDR3, the full variable domain is DAMVIQNPRYQVTQFGKPVTLSCSQTLNHNVMYWYQQKSSQAPKLLFHYYDKDFNNEADTPDNFQSRRPNTSFCFLDIRSPGLGDTAMYLCATKGTGYNEQFFGPGTRLTVL.

This clonotype was seen at least ten times. The chain uses TRBV6-2 or TRBV6-3 and TRBJ1-2; a weak D match, TRBD1 (5 bases). The CDR3 is 15 amino acids. CDR1 and CDR2 from the germline V gene are MNHEY and SVGEGT. Trimming stripped 7 bases from V and 1 base from J, with 16 bases between. The CDR3 region is CASIAEQDLNYGYTF. The CDR3, as DNA: TGTGCCAGCATCGCAGAACAGGATCTTAACTATGGCTACACCTTC.

In its sample, this clonotype ranks as medium-sized. The J gene is TRBJ1-3, the V gene TRBV29-1, with D perhaps TRBD1 (5 bases). With 3 bases removed from V and 4 bases from J, the gap between germline ends came to 16 bases. The CDR3 sequence is 15 residues long. Looked up from germline, CDR1 is SQVTM and CDR2 is ANQGSEA. The chain's CDR3 is CSVDSGRGGGNTIYF. In DNA, the CDR3 is TGCAGCGTTGATTCGGGACGAGGAGGAGGAAACACCATATATTTT.

This clonotype was recorded at least ten times. The chain recombines TRBV11-2 with TRBJ2-1; 7 positions match TRBD1. Germline assignment: CDR1 SGHAT and CDR2 FQNNGV. The CDR3 runs to 16 residues. The V gene end was trimmed by 1 base and the J gene end by 3 bases; junction bases not matched to a gene: 6. CDR3 coding DNA: TGTGCCAGCAGCTTAGCAGGGACAGCTCACTACAATGAGCAGTTCTTC. The encoded protein is CASSLAGTAHYNEQFF.

About this clonotype: An end of the junction differs from the germline gene, which may be a read error. CDR3 nucleotide sequence: TGCGCCAGCAGTCAGCCGGGACAGGGTTCCTACGAGCGGTACTTC. This sequence encodes CASSQPGQGSYERYF. The chain couples TRBV23-1 to TRBJ2-7; 9 bases align to TRBD1. TRBV23-1 is annotated as an ORF whose role is uncertain. The CDR3 consists of 15 residues.

This clonotype was seen ten or more times. The V gene is TRBV29-1, the J gene TRBJ2-1; 10 bases match TRBD2. This CDR3 has 14 amino acids. CDR1 and CDR2 from the germline V gene are SQVTM and ANQGSEA. The V gene end was trimmed by 4 bases and the J gene end by 5 bases; junction bases not matched to a gene: 5. CDR3 sequence (DNA): TGCAGCGTTGCTCCTAGCGGGGGACACAATGAGCAGTTCTTC. Amino acids: CSVAPSGGHNEQFF.

This clonotype was recorded at least ten times. V gene TRBV28 combines with J gene TRBJ2-5, with 15 bases aligning to TRBD2. The CDR3 has 17 residues. In germline, CDR1 is MDHEN, CDR2 SYDVKM. J gave up 2 bases and V 4 bases, and 5 bases lay outside the gene matches. CDR3 in amino acids: CASSYSGTSGRQETQYF. DNA for the CDR3: TGTGCCAGCAGTTACAGCGGGACTAGCGGGAGGCAAGAGACCCAGTACTTC.

The chain uses TRBV6-6 and TRBJ1-6, with TRBD1 matching over 11 bases. Germline CDR1 and CDR2: MNHNY and SVGAGI (reference sequence). The CDR3 covers 16 residues. The ends lost 5 bases at V and 8 bases at J; junction bases unmatched: 8. CDR3 bases: TGTGCCAGCAGTCGGGCTCCGGGACAGGGGGATTCACCCCTCCACTTT. It encodes CASSRAPGQGDSPLHF.

This clonotype was observed many times. This sequence joins TRBV7-6 and TRBJ2-7; tentatively, D is TRBD2 (6 bases). The V gene lost 3 bases and the J gene lost 6 bases, with 15 bases spanning the gap. The CDR3 length is 14 residues. Looked up from germline, CDR1 is SGHVS and CDR2 is FNYEAQ. CDR3 nucleotides: TGTGCCAGCAGCTTTTCCGGGGAGGCCGGCGAGCAGTACTTC. Translating gives CASSFSGEAGEQYF.

This clonotype has just one count. V and J are TRBV7-9 and TRBJ2-7; 8 bases are a match to TRBD1. There are 14 residues in the CDR3. V shed 5 bases, J shed 2 bases, and the junction held 5 bases outside the gene matches. Germline V gives CDR1 SEHNR, CDR2 FQNEAQ (reference sequence). CDR3 sequence (DNA): TGTGCCAGCAGCCCGACAGGGGTCCCCTACGAGCAGTACTTC. As protein: CASSPTGVPYEQYF.

This clonotype came up many times. This sequence joins TRBV6-1 and TRBJ2-1; D possibly corresponds to TRBD2 (6 bases). The CDR3 totals 16 residues. Trimming took 1 base from V and 5 from J, leaving 15 bases between them. Germline CDR1 and CDR2: MNHNS and SASEGT. The CDR3 here is CASSEVVTSPNNEQFF. Written as DNA, the CDR3 is TGTGCCAGCAGTGAAGTCGTGACTAGTCCCAACAATGAGCAGTTCTTC.

This clonotype was observed a few times. CDR3 bases: TGTGCCAGCAGTTATAGGACCCCATCCGGGGAGCTGTTTTTT. The encoded protein is CASSYRTPSGELFF. The chain couples TRBV6-5 to TRBJ2-2; no clear D. V was clipped by 3 bases and J by 6 bases, with 11 bases between them. This CDR3 comprises 14 residues. Germline V CDR1 and CDR2: MNHEY, SVGAGI.

The chain recombines TRBV27 with TRBJ2-5, with 8 bases that match TRBD1. In germline, CDR1 is MNHEY, CDR2 SMNVEV (reference sequence). The V gene end was trimmed by 5 bases and the J gene end by 5 bases; junction bases not matched to a gene: 10. The CDR3 is made up of 15 amino acids. The CDR3, as DNA: TGTGCCAGCAGTAGCCTAGCAGGGGGCACTGAGACCCAGTACTTC. This encodes CASSSLAGGTETQYF.